A single TCR beta chain is shown here with its context. The entry originates in a study of shared clonotypes between healthy human individuals. Sequenced by immunoSEQ multiplex PCR; TCRdb stores in-frame clones only, minus some. Of roughly 1,000,000 clones listed, 78% are singletons. Sequenced: memory CD4+ T cells from PBMCs. Documented subset: CD45RA-negative fraction. The sequence was collected from a man between 18 and 29 years old in good health. Some clones in this sample may be carry-over from other donors' samples.

CDR3 sequence (DNA): TGCGCCAGCAGCCGAGGGACTAGCGGGAGAAGAGGGGGCAATGAGCAGTTCTTC. This codes for CASSRGTSGRRGGNEQFF. The chain couples TRBV5-1 to TRBJ2-1; 14 nucleotides line up with TRBD2. CDR1 is SGHRS, CDR2 YFSETQ, per germline. The CDR3 has 18 amino acids. Unmatched junction bases numbered 12, after V lost 4 bases and J lost 6 bases.